This T cell receptor beta chain emerged from a study of OX40 agonist ivuxolimab in advanced cancers. Study-wide results and limits: There were, on average, more expanded clones in CD8+ T cells than in CD4+. Partial responders receiving 0.1-3.0 mg/kg showed among the lowest clonal expansion.

The CDR3 covers 15 residues. With 8 bases clipped from V and 5 bases from J, the junction kept 8 bases outside the gene matches. CDR1 is LNHNV and CDR2 is YYDKDF in the germline V gene (reference sequence). For this clone: The antigen remains unidentified.

Here immunoSEQ multiplex PCR was the method, and the copy in TCRdb shows in-frame clones only, minus some. The table includes roughly 74,000 clones, 84% detected once. The V gene is TRBV15, the J gene TRBJ1-4, with 10 positions matching TRBD1. The sequence derives from an adult with an advanced solid tumor such as melanoma, head and neck, liver or kidney cancer. The sequencing used CD4+ or CD8+ T cells sorted from blood, collected in a trial of the OX40 agonist ivuxolimab. CDR3 region: CATRDRGFSNEKLFF. As DNA, the CDR3 is TGTGCCACCCGGGACAGGGGTTTTTCGAATGAAAAACTGTTTTTT.